One and the same sample provided the 16 T cell receptor beta chains below, sequenced in a study of spatial heterogeneity in lung cancer. Described time point: sample taken at primary tumor resection. TCRdb analysed the 5' RACE reads with MiXCR anew, one entry per CDR3 protein. The sample holds about 1,400 distinct CDR3 sequences, roughly 22% seen once. Findings and caveats of the study: One measure, the expanded intratumoral alpha and beta TCR count, tracked tumor mutation counts.

Their antigen targets remain unknown. Here the sequenced sample was lung tumor tissue, taken at surgery. The receptors come from a male donor with early-stage non-small cell lung cancer.

About this clonotype itself: With the library built for alpha chains, this beta chain is off target and its frequency is not meaningful. The chain recombines TRBV5-4 with TRBJ2-1; D remains ambiguous. CDR3 length: 13 amino acids. Trimming cost V 7 bases and J 0 bases, with 8 bases left between them. The germline V gene encodes CDR1 SGHNT and CDR2 YYREEE (reference sequence). The CDR3 DNA is TGTGCCAGCGGAGAGCCCTCCTACAATGAGCAGTTCTTC. This gives the protein CASGEPSYNEQFF.

Comments on this clonotype: The size of this beta chain means little, since it is a stray read in a library made for alpha chains. V and J are TRBV6-2 or TRBV6-3 and TRBJ1-1; D gene unclear. This CDR3 comprises 11 residues. V lost 8 bases, J lost 5 bases, and 9 bases lay in between. Germline V gene sequence: CDR1 MNHEY, CDR2 SVGEGT. CDR3: CASVQGTEAFF. The CDR3 DNA is TGTGCCAGCGTCCAAGGGACTGAAGCTTTCTTT.

As regards this clonotype: For a library built for alpha chains, this beta chain is a stray read; little rests on its size. The rearrangement uses TRBV6-9 and TRBJ2-5, with 9 bases lining up with TRBD2. The CDR3 has 17 residues. Germline V gene lookup returns CDR1 MNHGY and CDR2 SVAAGI. The V and J ends lost 3 bases and 1 base, in that order; junction bases with no gene match: 9. Written as DNA, the CDR3 is TGTGCCAGCAGTTACCCGCGACTAGCGGCGTCCCAAGAGACCCAGTACTTC. Its protein product is CASSYPRLAASQETQYF.

This clonotype is large by share. The library was designed around alpha chains, so this beta chain is a stray read whose abundance carries little weight. The chain joins TRBV12-3 or TRBV12-4 to TRBJ2-2; D is uncertain. V dropped 2 bases and J dropped 4 bases, with 5 bases sitting between them. This CDR3 has 13 amino acids. This CDR3 reads CASSLSLTGELFF. As DNA, the CDR3 is TGTGCCAGCAGTTTATCCCTCACCGGGGAGCTGTTTTTT.

As to this clonotype: This beta chain is a stray read from a library made for alpha chains; its abundance is not meaningful. The CDR3 DNA is TGTGCCAGCAGCGGGACAGGGGAGCATGTGTACCAAGAGACCCAGTACTTC. It translates to CASSGTGEHVYQETQYF. V and J are TRBV2 and TRBJ2-5, with TRBD1 matching over 10 bases. V lost 6 bases and J lost 0; bases outside the gene matches: 10. Germline loops: CDR1 SNHLY, CDR2 FYNNEI. This CDR3 has 17 residues. The full variable domain, completed using reference TRBV2 and TRBJ2-5, is EPEVTQTPSHQVTQMGQEVILRCVPISNHLYFYWYRQILGQKVEFLVSFYNNEISEKSEIFDDQFSVERPDGSNFTLKIRSTKLEDSAMYFCASSGTGEHVYQETQYFGPGTRLLVL.

On this clonotype itself: As an off-target read in a library built for alpha chains, this beta chain has a frequency of little significance. V gene TRBV18 combines with J gene TRBJ2-7; the match to TRBD1 covers 10 bases. Germline CDR1 is KGHSH and CDR2 is LQKENI. Unmatched junction bases numbered 7, after V lost 5 bases and J lost 6 bases. This CDR3 is built from 14 residues. CDR3 protein: CASSAGQGMFEQYF. In DNA, the CDR3 is TGTGCCAGCTCAGCGGGACAGGGGATGTTCGAGCAGTACTTC.

Regarding this clonotype: The library was prepared for alpha chains; this beta chain is a stray read, so its frequency means little. The chain uses TRBV20-1 and TRBJ2-7; TRBD2 agrees at 7 bases. The V and J ends lost 4 bases and 6 bases, in that order; junction bases with no gene match: 27. CDR1 is DFQATT, CDR2 SNEGSKA, per germline (reference sequence). The CDR3 covers 19 residues. The CDR3 region is CSATPDWGRTSIRAAEQYF. The CDR3 region has the DNA TGCAGTGCTACGCCCGATTGGGGGAGGACTAGTATAAGAGCAGCCGAGCAGTACTTC.

A remark on this clonotype: Being off target in a library aimed at alpha chains, this beta chain has a size of little meaning. CDR3 DNA: TGCAGTGCCGGGGGCTGGCGGGAGAATAGAGACAATGAGCAGTTCTTC. Protein sequence: CSAGGWRENRDNEQFF. This rearrangement joins TRBV20-1 to TRBJ2-1; D perhaps matches TRBD2 (7 bases). Trimming shortened V by 6 bases and J by 5 bases, and 23 bases separated the two germline ends. The CDR3 consists of 16 residues. Per germline, CDR1 DFQATT and CDR2 SNEGSKA (reference sequence).

By proportion, this clonotype is large. The library was built for alpha chains, so this beta chain is an off-target read and its size means little. V is TRBV29-1 and J is TRBJ2-3; TRBD1 matches at 7 bases. Trimming took 6 bases from V and 4 from J; bases not matched to a gene: 7. From germline, CDR1 is SQVTM and CDR2 ANQGSEA. CDR3 size: 13 residues. CDR3 sequence: CSVNRGGADTQYF. CDR3 sequence (DNA): TGCAGCGTCAACAGGGGTGGTGCAGATACGCAGTATTTT.

This clonotype was observed a handful of times. Found in a library prepared for alpha chains, this beta chain is an off-target read, and its abundance has little meaning. The gene calls are TRBV28 and TRBJ1-1; D remains ambiguous. V dropped 6 bases and J dropped 6 bases, with 14 bases sitting between them. From germline, CDR1 is MDHEN and CDR2 SYDVKM. The CDR3 sequence is 13 residues long. CDR3 loop: CASSRTGVAEAFF. Written as DNA, the CDR3 is TGTGCCAGCAGCCGGACGGGAGTCGCTGAAGCTTTCTTT.

On this clonotype: This beta chain lies outside the target of a library built for alpha chains; its clone size means little. This chain joins TRBV6-5 and TRBJ2-1; a weak D match, TRBD2 (5 bases). Per the germline V gene, CDR1 is MNHEY and CDR2 is SVGAGI. The CDR3 is 13 amino acids. Trimming stripped 7 bases from V and 4 bases from J, with 11 bases between. The CDR3, as DNA: TGTGCCAGCAAAGGAGGACCGTACAATGAGCAGTTCTTC. Residues: CASKGGPYNEQFF.

This clonotype came up a few times. With the library built for alpha chains, this beta chain is off target and its frequency is not meaningful. The V call is TRBV18, the J call TRBJ2-3; D possibly corresponds to TRBD2 (6 bases). Trimming removed 3 bases from V and 9 bases from J, with 16 bases in between. This CDR3 has 14 residues. Germline V gives CDR1 KGHSH, CDR2 LQKENI. Here the CDR3 DNA reads TGTGCCAGCTCACCGGGACTGGGAGAGGAAACGCAGTATTTT. Translating gives CASSPGLGEETQYF.

This clonotype is classed as large. Since the library was made to target alpha chains, this beta chain is a stray read and its abundance is not meaningful. The chain employs TRBV2 and TRBJ2-3; D is unclear. This CDR3 contains 10 residues. The V end lost 4 bases, the J end lost 4 bases, and 0 bases lay between the germline ends. CDR1 and CDR2 from the germline V gene are SNHLY and FYNNEI. Here the CDR3 reads CASSADTQYF. The CDR3 DNA sequence: TGTGCCAGCAGTGCAGATACGCAGTATTTT.

This clonotype was seen once. This beta chain slipped into a library made for alpha chains as a stray read, so its size is not meaningful. V is TRBV7-2 and J is TRBJ1-1; weak D call: TRBD1 (5 bases). This CDR3 is built from 14 residues. Trimming removed 5 bases at V and 0 bases at J, with 10 bases between. From germline, CDR1 is SGHTA and CDR2 FQGNSA. CDR3 in DNA: TGTGCCAGCAGCCCGGGACCGTTGAACACTGAAGCTTTCTTT. Protein sequence: CASSPGPLNTEAFF. Full variable domain (rest looked up from reference TRBV7-2 and TRBJ1-1): GAGVSQSPSNKVTEKGKDVELRCDPISGHTALYWYRQSLGQGLEFLIYFQGNSAPDKSGLPSDRFSAERTGGSVSTLTIQRTQQEDSAVYLCASSPGPLNTEAFFGQGTRLTVV.

Details on this clonotype: As an off-target read in a library built for alpha chains, this beta chain has a frequency of little significance. J is TRBJ2-7 and V is TRBV30, with 8 bases that match TRBD2. The CDR3 covers 13 residues. V gave up 4 bases and J gave up 0 bases; unmatched junction bases: 2. Germline assignment: CDR1 GTSNPN and CDR2 SVGIG (reference sequence). The CDR3 coding sequence is TGTGCCTGGAAGGGACTAGGCTCCTACGAGCAGTACTTC. Its translation: CAWKGLGSYEQYF.

This clonotype turned up a few times. This beta chain slipped into a library made for alpha chains as a stray read, so its size is not meaningful. The rearrangement uses TRBV30 and TRBJ1-1, with D possibly being TRBD1 (5 bases). This CDR3 is 14 amino acids long. Germline V gene sequence: CDR1 GTSNPN, CDR2 SVGIG (reference sequence). V gave up 3 bases and J gave up 1 base, with 12 bases separating them. Written as DNA, the CDR3 is TGTGCCTGGAGCTTACAGGTTGGGAACACTGAAGCTTTCTTT. Translating it yields CAWSLQVGNTEAFF.